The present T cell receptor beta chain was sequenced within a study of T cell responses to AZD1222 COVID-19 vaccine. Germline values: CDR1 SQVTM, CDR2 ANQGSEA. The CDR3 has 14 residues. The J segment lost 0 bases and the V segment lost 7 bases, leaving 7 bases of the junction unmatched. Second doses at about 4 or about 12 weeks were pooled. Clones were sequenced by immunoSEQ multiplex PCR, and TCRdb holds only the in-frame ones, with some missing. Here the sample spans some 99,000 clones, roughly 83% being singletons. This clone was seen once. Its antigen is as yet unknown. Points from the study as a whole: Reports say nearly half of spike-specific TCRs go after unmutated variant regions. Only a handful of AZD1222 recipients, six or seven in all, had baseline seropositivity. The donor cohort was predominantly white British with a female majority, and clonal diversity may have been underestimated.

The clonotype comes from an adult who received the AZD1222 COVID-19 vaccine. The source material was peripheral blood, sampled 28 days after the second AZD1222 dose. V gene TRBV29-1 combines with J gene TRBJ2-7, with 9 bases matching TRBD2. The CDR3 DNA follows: TGCAGCGCTAGGAGCGGGGGGAGCTCCTACGAGCAGTACTTC. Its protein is CSARSGGSSYEQYF.